Each of the 14 T cell receptor beta chains below was sequenced from the same sample in a study of cytomegalovirus exposure and HLA in healthy donors. It was with 60 Vbeta and 13 Jbeta primers that the PCR ran. Sequencing was performed with immunoSEQ multiplex PCR; in TCRdb, only in-frame clones are kept and a portion is missing. The table records under 200,000 clones, roughly 13% of them present only once. The sample consisted of PBMCs. The receptors stem from a man aged 50 to 59 in good health and CMV-seropositive.

This clone was recorded a few times. The gene calls are TRBV19 and TRBJ1-4; no clear D gene. The CDR3 totals 16 residues. Trimming stripped 6 bases from V and 11 bases from J, with 25 bases between. Germline V gene data show CDR1 as LNHDA and CDR2 as SQIVND (reference sequence). The CDR3 reads CASSWETPGGGNKLFF. For the CDR3, the DNA is TGTGCCAGTAGCTGGGAAACTCCGGGAGGAGGGAATAAACTGTTTTTT.

This clone has more than one count but fewer than ten. V is TRBV18 and J is TRBJ2-6; no clear D gene. CDR1 is KGHSH and CDR2 is LQKENI in the germline V gene. The CDR3 covers 15 residues. The V end lost 3 bases, the J end lost 0 bases, and 6 bases lay between the germline ends. CDR3 in DNA: TGTGCCAGCTCACCTGACAACTCTGGGGCCAACGTCCTGACTTTC. It specifies CASSPDNSGANVLTF.

The chain couples TRBV5-6 to TRBJ1-4; TRBD1 is a possible D gene (5 bases). Germline-derived CDR1 and CDR2 are SGHDT and YYEEEE. This CDR3 region has 15 residues. Between the trimmed V and J ends, which lost 1 base and 4 bases, there was a span of 11 bases. In DNA form, the CDR3 reads TGTGCCAGCAGCTTGTCTGGCCAGGGTAATGAAAAACTGTTTTTT. Translation gives CASSLSGQGNEKLFF.

This chain links TRBV7-2 with TRBJ2-7; 7 nucleotides line up with TRBD1. The CDR3 contains 12 residues. Trimming took 7 bases from V and 7 from J; bases not matched to a gene: 7. Germline V lookup: CDR1 SGHTA, CDR2 FQGNSA. CDR3 sequence (DNA): TGTGCCAGCAACCGACAGGGAAAGGAGCAGTACTTC. It codes for CASNRQGKEQYF.

V usage is TRBV5-4 and J usage is TRBJ2-3, with 9 bases lining up with TRBD1. Trimming took 6 bases from V and 2 from J; bases not matched to a gene: 7. The CDR3 is 15 amino acids. Germline lookup yields CDR1 SGHNT and CDR2 YYREEE (reference sequence). This chain's CDR3 is CASTRDRETTDTQYF. CDR3 bases: TGTGCCAGCACCCGGGACAGGGAGACCACAGATACGCAGTATTTT.

The genes are TRBV4-1 and TRBJ2-1; D unresolved. The CDR3 covers 13 residues. The V and J ends lost 1 base and 16 bases respectively, with 17 bases between them. CDR1 and CDR2 from the germline V gene are MGHRA and YSYEKL. The CDR3 protein is CASSQVPAFTYFF. CDR3 coding DNA: TGCGCCAGCAGCCAAGTCCCAGCGTTCACGTATTTCTTC.

The chain combines TRBV6-1 with TRBJ2-7; D is undetermined. CDR3 length equals 14 residues. Trimming pared 2 bases from V and 5 bases from J, leaving 13 bases between. Germline V CDR1 and CDR2: MNHNS, SASEGT. In nucleotides, the CDR3 is TGTGCCAGCAGTGAAAGAGCAGGTTCCCACGAGCAGTACTTC. It translates to CASSERAGSHEQYF.

The chain uses TRBV6-1 and TRBJ1-4; D possibly corresponds to TRBD1 (5 bases). V gave up 7 bases and J gave up 2 bases, with 11 bases separating them. The CDR3 spans 14 residues. Germline V lookup: CDR1 MNHNS, CDR2 SASEGT. CDR3 coding DNA: TGTGCCAGCACCGGGGGACGGACTAATGAAAAACTGTTTTTT. This encodes CASTGGRTNEKLFF.

This clone has just a few counts. This sequence joins TRBV27 and TRBJ1-2; D unresolved. The CDR3 loop spans 15 amino acids. CDR1 is MNHEY and CDR2 is SMNVEV in the germline V gene (reference sequence). V was cut by 2 bases and J by 0 bases, with 10 bases left in between. CDR3 protein: CASSLGGLPNYGYTF. DNA of the CDR3: TGTGCCAGCAGTTTAGGAGGGCTTCCTAACTATGGCTACACCTTC.

This chain connects TRBV6-6 to TRBJ1-4; D gene unclear. Germline values: CDR1 MNHNY, CDR2 SVGAGI (reference sequence). The CDR3 covers 15 residues. Trimming pared 4 bases from V and 8 bases from J, leaving 17 bases between. CDR3 residues: CASSFLHDREEKLFF. CDR3 bases: TGTGCCAGCAGTTTCCTTCATGATAGGGAGGAAAAACTGTTTTTT.

This clone was recorded a few times. The chain is built from TRBV7-2 and TRBJ2-5; tentatively, D is TRBD1 (6 bases). The CDR3 has 15 amino acids. The ends were cut back, 5 bases at V and 7 bases at J, with 20 bases in the middle. Germline-derived CDR1 and CDR2 are SGHTA and FQGNSA. CDR3 coding DNA: TGTGCCAGCAGCGCGGACAGTTCGAGGGTTGGGACCCAGTACTTC. This encodes CASSADSSRVGTQYF.

The chain recombines TRBV6-5 with TRBJ1-2; D remains unclear. Trimming removed 0 bases at V and 2 bases at J, with 4 bases between. Germline V gene sequence: CDR1 MNHEY, CDR2 SVGAGI. The CDR3 consists of 13 residues. In DNA form, the CDR3 reads TGTGCCAGCAGTTACTCCACAAACTATGGCTACACCTTC. The encoded protein is CASSYSTNYGYTF.

This clone occurred a few times. This chain joins TRBV2 and TRBJ2-6, with D possibly being TRBD2 (6 bases). There are 17 residues in the CDR3. Germline V gives CDR1 SNHLY, CDR2 FYNNEI. Trimming removed 10 bases from V and 1 base from J, with 20 bases in between. CDR3 region: CAILWRGHSSGANVLTF. The CDR3 DNA follows: TGTGCCATCCTTTGGCGGGGTCACTCGTCTGGGGCCAACGTCCTGACTTTC.

This clone showed up many times. This chain uses TRBV2 with TRBJ2-5, with 12 bases lining up with TRBD2. The trim removed 7 bases at V and 5 bases at J, leaving 5 bases unmatched. Germline V gives CDR1 SNHLY, CDR2 FYNNEI. The CDR3 totals 14 residues. In nucleotides, the CDR3 is TGTGCCAGCACTGCTACTAGCGGGGGGGAGACCCAGTACTTC. This translates into CASTATSGGETQYF.